Described below is a single T cell receptor beta chain sequence and its context. This sample is drawn from a study of blood T cells in healthy people across ages. Germline lookup yields CDR1 SGHRS and CDR2 YFSETQ. The CDR3 covers 14 residues. The V and J ends lost 0 bases and 0 bases respectively, with 6 bases between them. PCR was performed a second time for about 7 to 12 cycles using a sample-barcoded 5' primer and a J-beta primer mix. TCRdb analysed the 5' RACE reads with MiXCR anew, one entry per CDR3 protein. The table shows approximately 1,000,000 distinct CDR3 sequences, with under 40% occurring only once.

This sequence was found in a man between 18 and 35 years old in good health. Sequenced: blood. This sequence joins TRBV5-1 and TRBJ1-2; D is ambiguous. CDR3 DNA: TGCGCCAGCAGCTTGGCAGATACTAACTATGGCTACACCTTC. Translation gives CASSLADTNYGYTF.